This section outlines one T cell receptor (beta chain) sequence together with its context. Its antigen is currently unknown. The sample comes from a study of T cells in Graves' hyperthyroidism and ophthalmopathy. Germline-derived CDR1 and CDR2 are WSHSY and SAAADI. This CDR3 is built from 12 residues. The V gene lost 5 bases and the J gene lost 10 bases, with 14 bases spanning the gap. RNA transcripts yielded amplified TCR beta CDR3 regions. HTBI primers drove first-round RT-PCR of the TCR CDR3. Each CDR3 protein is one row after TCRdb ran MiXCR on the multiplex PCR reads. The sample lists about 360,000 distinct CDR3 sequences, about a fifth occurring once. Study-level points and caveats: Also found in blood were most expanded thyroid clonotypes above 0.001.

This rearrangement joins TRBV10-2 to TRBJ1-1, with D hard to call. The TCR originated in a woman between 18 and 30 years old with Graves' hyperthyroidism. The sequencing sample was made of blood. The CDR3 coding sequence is TGCGCCAGCAGTCCAGCCGTGGAGGCAGCTTTCTTT. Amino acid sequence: CASSPAVEAAFF.